What follows describes a single T cell receptor beta chain. Its antigen is unidentified. Germline lookup yields CDR1 SQVTM and CDR2 ANQGSEA. Trimming pared 1 base from V and 4 bases from J, leaving 5 bases between. This CDR3 has 12 amino acids. The sample comes from a study of post-analysis software for immune sequencing data. Study context: Relapsing-remitting, secondary progressive and progressive-relapsing forms of multiple sclerosis all featured among disease courses. Study-level findings and limits: Roughly 5 TRBV segments occurring more often in patients than controls included TRBV5-6, TRBV5-1 and TRBV20-1.

cDNA libraries of TCR beta carried unique molecular identifiers. TCRdb fed the PCR reads into MiXCR, producing one record per CDR3 protein. The table includes 650,000 to 850,000 distinct CDR3 sequences, 46% detected once. The receptor comes from a girl aged 10-17 years with multiple sclerosis. The chain joins TRBV29-1 to TRBJ2-1, with D perhaps given as TRBD1 or TRBD2 (5 bases each). Sequencing was carried out using blood. CDR3: CSVEGGYNEQFF. The CDR3 DNA sequence: TGCAGCGTTGAAGGGGGGTACAATGAGCAGTTCTTC.